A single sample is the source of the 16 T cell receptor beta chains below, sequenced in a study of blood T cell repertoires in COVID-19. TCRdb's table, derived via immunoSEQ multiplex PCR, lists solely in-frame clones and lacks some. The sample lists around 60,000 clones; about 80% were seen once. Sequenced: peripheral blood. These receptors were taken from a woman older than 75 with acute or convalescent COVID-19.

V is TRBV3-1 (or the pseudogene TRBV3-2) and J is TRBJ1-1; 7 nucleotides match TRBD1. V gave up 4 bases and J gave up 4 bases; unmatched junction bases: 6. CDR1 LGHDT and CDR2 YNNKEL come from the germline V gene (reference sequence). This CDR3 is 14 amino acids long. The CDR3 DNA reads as TGTGCCAGCAGCCCAGACAGGGTGGTCACTGAAGCTTTCTTT. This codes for CASSPDRVVTEAFF.

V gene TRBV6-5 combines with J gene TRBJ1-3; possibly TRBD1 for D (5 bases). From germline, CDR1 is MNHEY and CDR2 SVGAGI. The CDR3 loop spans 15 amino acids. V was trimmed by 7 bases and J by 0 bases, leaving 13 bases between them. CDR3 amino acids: CASKSSTASGNTIYF. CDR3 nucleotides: TGTGCCAGCAAAAGTTCGACAGCCTCTGGAAACACCATATATTTT.

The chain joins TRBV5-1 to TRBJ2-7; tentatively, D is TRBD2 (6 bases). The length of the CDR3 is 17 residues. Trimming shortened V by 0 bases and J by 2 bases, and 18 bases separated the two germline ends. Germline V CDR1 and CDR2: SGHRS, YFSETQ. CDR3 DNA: TGCGCCAGCAGCTTGGGTCGGGAGCTTGTTCGAGCCTACGAGCAGTACTTC. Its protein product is CASSLGRELVRAYEQYF.

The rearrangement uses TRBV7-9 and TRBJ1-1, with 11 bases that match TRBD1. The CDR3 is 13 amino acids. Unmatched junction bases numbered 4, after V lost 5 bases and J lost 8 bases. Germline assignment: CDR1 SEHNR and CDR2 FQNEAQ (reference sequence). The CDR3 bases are TGTGCCAGCAGCCCACGGACAGGGGGCGAAGCTTTCTTT. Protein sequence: CASSPRTGGEAFF.

CDR3 in DNA: TGCGCCAGCAGCCCAGGGGTAGGGACTGAAGCTTTCTTT. As protein: CASSPGVGTEAFF. V and J are TRBV5-1 and TRBJ1-1; TRBD1 might be the D (6 bases). Between the trimmed V and J ends, which lost 4 bases and 5 bases, there was a span of 12 bases. The germline V gene encodes CDR1 SGHRS and CDR2 YFSETQ. The CDR3 totals 13 residues. Together with reference TRBV5-1 and TRBJ1-1, the CDR3 gives the full variable domain: KAGVTQTPRYLIKTRGQQVTLSCSPISGHRSVSWYQQTPGQGLQFLFEYFSETQRNKGNFPGRFSGRQFSNSRSEMNVSTLELGDSALYLCASSPGVGTEAFFGQGTRLTVV.

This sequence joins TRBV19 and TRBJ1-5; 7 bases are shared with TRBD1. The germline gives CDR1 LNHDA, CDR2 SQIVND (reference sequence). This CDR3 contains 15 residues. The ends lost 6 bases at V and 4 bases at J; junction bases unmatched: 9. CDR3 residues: CASREGTAPNQPQHF. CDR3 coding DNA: TGTGCCAGTAGGGAGGGGACAGCGCCAAATCAGCCCCAGCATTTT.

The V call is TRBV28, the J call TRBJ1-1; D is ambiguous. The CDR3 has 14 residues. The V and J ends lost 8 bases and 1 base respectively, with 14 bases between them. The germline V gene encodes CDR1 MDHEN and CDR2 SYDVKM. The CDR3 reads CASRSGIPNTEAFF. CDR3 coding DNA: TGTGCCAGCCGGTCCGGGATCCCGAACACTGAAGCTTTCTTT. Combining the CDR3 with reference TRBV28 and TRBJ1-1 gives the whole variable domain DVKVTQSSRYLVKRTGEKVFLECVQDMDHENMFWYRQDPGLGLRLIYFSYDVKMKEKGDIPEGYSVSREKKERFSLILESASTNQTSMYLCASRSGIPNTEAFFGQGTRLTVV.

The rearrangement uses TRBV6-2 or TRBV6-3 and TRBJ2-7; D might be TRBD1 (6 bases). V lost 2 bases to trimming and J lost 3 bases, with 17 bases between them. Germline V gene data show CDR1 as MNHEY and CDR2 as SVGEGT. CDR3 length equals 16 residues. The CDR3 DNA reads TGTGCCAGCAGTTACGGTTGGGCAGGGACAAACTACGAGCAGTACTTC. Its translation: CASSYGWAGTNYEQYF.

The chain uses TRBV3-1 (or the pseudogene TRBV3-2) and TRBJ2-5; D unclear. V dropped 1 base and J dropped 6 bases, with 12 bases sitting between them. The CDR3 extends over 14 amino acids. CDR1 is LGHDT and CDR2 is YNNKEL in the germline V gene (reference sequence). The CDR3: CASSQGVSLKTQYF. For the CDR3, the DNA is TGTGCCAGCAGCCAAGGGGTTAGCTTAAAGACCCAGTACTTC.

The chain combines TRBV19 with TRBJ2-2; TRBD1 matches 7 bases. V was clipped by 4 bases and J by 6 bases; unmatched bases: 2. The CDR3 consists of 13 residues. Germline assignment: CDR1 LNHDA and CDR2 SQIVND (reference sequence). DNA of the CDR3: TGTGCCAGTAGTAAAGACAGGGCCGGGGAGCTGTTTTTT. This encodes CASSKDRAGELFF.

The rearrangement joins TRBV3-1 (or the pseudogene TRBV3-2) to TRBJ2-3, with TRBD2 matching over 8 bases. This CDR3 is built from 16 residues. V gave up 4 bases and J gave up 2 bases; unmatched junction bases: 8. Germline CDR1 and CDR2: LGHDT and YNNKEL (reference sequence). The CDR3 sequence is CASSPRSGGSTDTQYF. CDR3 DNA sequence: TGTGCCAGCAGCCCTCGATCGGGAGGGTCCACAGATACGCAGTATTTT.

The CDR3: CASTRTGGNQPQHF. CDR3 DNA: TGTGCCAGCACCCGGACAGGGGGCAATCAGCCCCAGCATTTT. The chain uses TRBV28 and TRBJ1-5; the match to TRBD1 covers 9 bases. This CDR3 has 14 residues. V was clipped by 7 bases and J by 2 bases; unmatched bases: 3. CDR1 and CDR2 from the germline V gene are MDHEN and SYDVKM. Full variable domain (missing parts from reference TRBV28 and TRBJ1-5): DVKVTQSSRYLVKRTGEKVFLECVQDMDHENMFWYRQDPGLGLRLIYFSYDVKMKEKGDIPEGYSVSREKKERFSLILESASTNQTSMYLCASTRTGGNQPQHFGDGTRLSIL.

CDR3 in amino acids: CASSIDLSIRYTEAFF. The CDR3 coding sequence is TGTGCCAGTAGTATAGATCTCAGTATCAGATACACTGAAGCTTTCTTT. The rearrangement joins TRBV19 to TRBJ1-1; D is unresolved. V was shortened by 0 bases and J by 3 bases, with 14 bases between the two germline ends. The CDR3 runs to 16 residues. CDR1 is LNHDA and CDR2 is SQIVND in the germline V gene (reference sequence).

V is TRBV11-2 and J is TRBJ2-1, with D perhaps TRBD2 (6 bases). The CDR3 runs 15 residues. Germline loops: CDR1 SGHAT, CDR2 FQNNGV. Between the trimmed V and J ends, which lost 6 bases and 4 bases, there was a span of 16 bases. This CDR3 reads CASRRTSGRYNEQFF. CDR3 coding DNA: TGTGCCAGCAGACGAACCAGCGGGCGGTACAATGAGCAGTTCTTC.

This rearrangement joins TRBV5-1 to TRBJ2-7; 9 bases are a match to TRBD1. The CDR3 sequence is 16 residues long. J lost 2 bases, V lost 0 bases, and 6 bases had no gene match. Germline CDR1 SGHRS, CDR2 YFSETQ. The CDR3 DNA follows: TGCGCCAGCAGCTTGGACACAGGGGGCGTACCCTACGAGCAGTACTTC. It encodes CASSLDTGGVPYEQYF.

In nucleotides, the CDR3 is TGTGCCAGCAGCTTCGGCGCTACTAACACAGATACGCAGTATTTT. This sequence encodes CASSFGATNTDTQYF. This chain connects TRBV7-2 to TRBJ2-3; D is uncertain. V lost 3 bases and J 2 bases, leaving 12 bases between the germline ends. The CDR3 sequence is 15 residues long. Germline CDR1 and CDR2: SGHTA and FQGNSA.